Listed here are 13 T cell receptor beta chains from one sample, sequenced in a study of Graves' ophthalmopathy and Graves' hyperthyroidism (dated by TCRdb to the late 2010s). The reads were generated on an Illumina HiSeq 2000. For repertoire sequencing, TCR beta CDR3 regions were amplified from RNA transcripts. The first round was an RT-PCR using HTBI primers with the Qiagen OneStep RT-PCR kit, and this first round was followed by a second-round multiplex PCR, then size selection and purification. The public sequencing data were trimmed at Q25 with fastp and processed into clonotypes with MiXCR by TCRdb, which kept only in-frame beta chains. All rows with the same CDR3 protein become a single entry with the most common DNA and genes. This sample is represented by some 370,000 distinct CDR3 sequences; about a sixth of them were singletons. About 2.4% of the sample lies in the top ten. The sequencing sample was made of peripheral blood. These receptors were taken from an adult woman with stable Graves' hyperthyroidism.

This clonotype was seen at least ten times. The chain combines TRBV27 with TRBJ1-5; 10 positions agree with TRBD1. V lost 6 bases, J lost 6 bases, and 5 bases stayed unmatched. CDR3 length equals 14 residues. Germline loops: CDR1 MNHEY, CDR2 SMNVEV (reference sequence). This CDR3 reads CASRRTGGPQPQHF. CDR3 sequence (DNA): TGTGCCAGCAGAAGGACAGGGGGTCCTCAGCCCCAGCATTTT.

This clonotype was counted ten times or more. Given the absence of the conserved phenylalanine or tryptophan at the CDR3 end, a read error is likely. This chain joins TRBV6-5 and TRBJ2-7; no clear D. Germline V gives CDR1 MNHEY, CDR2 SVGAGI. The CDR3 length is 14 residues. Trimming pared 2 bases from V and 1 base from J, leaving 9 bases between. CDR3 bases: TGTGCCAGCAGTTACCCTCCACGATCCTACGAGCAGTACTCC. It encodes CASSYPPRSYEQYS.

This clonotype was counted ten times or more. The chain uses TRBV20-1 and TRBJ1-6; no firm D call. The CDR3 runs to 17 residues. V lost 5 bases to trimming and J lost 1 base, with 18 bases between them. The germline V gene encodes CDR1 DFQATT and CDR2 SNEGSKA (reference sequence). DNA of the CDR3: TGCAGTGCTCCAATATCGGGTGTTTTGTCCTATAATTCACCCCTCCACTTT. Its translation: CSAPISGVLSYNSPLHF.

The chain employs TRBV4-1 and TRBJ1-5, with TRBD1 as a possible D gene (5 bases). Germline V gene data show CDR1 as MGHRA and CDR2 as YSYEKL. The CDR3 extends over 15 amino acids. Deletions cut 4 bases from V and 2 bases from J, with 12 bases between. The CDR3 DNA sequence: TGCGCCAGCAGCCGACCCGGAGGGGGCAATCAGCCCCAGCATTTT. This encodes CASSRPGGGNQPQHF.

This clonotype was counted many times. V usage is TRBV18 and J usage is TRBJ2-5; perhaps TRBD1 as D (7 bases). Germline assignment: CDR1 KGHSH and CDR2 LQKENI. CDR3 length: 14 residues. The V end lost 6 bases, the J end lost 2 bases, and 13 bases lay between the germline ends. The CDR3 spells CASSAGQHQETQYF. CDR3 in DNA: TGTGCCAGCTCGGCGGGACAGCATCAAGAGACCCAGTACTTC.

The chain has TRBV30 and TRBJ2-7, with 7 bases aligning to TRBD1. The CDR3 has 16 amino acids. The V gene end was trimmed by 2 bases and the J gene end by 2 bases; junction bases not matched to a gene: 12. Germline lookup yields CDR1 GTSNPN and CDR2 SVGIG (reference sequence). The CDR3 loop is CAWSYYKTGTAYEQYF. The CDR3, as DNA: TGTGCCTGGAGTTACTATAAAACCGGGACAGCCTACGAGCAGTACTTC.

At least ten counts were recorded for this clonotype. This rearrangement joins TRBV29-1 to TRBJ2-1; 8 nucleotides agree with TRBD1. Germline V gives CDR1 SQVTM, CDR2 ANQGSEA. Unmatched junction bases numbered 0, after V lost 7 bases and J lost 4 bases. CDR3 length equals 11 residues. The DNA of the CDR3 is TGCAGCGGGACAGGGTACAATGAGCAGTTCTTC. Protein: CSGTGYNEQFF.

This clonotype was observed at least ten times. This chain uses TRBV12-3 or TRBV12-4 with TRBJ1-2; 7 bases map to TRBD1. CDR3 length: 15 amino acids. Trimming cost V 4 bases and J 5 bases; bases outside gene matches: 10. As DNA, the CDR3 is TGTGCCAGCAGTTCGCTTAACAGGGGCGGATATGGCTACACCTTC. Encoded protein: CASSSLNRGGYGYTF.

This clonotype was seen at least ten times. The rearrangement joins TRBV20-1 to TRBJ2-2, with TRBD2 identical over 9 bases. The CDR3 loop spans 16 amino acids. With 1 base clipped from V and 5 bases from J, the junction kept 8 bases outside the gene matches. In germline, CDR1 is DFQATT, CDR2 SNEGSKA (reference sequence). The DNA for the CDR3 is TGCAGTGCTAGAGCTAGTAGCGGGAGAGCTACCGGGGAGCTGTTTTTT. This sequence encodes CSARASSGRATGELFF.

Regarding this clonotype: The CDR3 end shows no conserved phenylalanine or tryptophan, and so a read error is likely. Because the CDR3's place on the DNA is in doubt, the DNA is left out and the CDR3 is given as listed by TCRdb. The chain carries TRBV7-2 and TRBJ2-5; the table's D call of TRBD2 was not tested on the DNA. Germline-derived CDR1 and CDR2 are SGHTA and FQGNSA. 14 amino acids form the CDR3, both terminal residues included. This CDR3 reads CASSLTRTRETGDL.

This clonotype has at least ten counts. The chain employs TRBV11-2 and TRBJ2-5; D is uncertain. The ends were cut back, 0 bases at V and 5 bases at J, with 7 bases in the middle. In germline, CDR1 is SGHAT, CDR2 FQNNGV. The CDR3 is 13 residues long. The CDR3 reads CASSLDHWETQYF. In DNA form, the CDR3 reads TGTGCCAGCAGCTTAGATCACTGGGAGACCCAGTACTTC.

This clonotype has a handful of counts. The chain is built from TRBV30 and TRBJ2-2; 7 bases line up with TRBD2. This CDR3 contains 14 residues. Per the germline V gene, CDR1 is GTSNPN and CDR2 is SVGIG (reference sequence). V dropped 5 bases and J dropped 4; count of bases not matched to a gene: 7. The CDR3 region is CAWQGGTTTGELFF. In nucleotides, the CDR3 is TGTGCCTGGCAGGGAGGGACGACCACCGGGGAGCTGTTTTTT.

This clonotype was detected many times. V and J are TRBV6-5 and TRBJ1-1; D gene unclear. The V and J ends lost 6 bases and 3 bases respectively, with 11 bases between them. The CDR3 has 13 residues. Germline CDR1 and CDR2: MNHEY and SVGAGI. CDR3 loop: CASSYPEDTEAFF. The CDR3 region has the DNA TGTGCCAGCAGCTACCCGGAGGACACTGAAGCTTTCTTT.